This entry is about one T cell receptor beta chain. The V gene's germline CDR1 is KGHSH and CDR2 LQKENI. V was shortened by 3 bases and J by 5 bases, with 10 bases between the two germline ends. The CDR3 loop spans 14 amino acids. The data derive from a study of shared clonotypes between healthy human individuals. Evenly divided among several immunoSEQ plates was the genomic DNA of each subset. In the authors' workflow: Quality scores were absent from the junction-only immunoSEQ sequences, so filtering differed. Sequencing used immunoSEQ multiplex PCR; TCRdb keeps in-frame clones, though not all of them. From that table come the V and J calls and clone size; the DNA was used to work out D and trimming. The table lists around 1,000,000 clones, around three quarters of them singletons.

The sample was memory CD4+ T cells from PBMCs. Documented subset: CD45RA-negative fraction. V gene TRBV18 combines with J gene TRBJ2-2; D call uncertain. This sequence originates from a man aged 18 to 30 in good health. Some clones in this sample may be carry-over from other donors' samples. The DNA for the CDR3 is TGTGCCAGCTCACCTTATGGGTTAACCGGGGAGCTGTTTTTT. It codes for CASSPYGLTGELFF.